This T cell receptor beta chain emerged from a study of molecular identifiers for immune sequencing clone quantification. The CDR3 length is 13 residues. In germline, CDR1 is PRHDT, CDR2 FYEKMQ (reference sequence). The V end was cut by 5 bases, the J end by 5 bases, with 12 bases between. Note on this clonotype: Its cognate antigen is unknown.

Study results and limitations: Spiked TCR RNA from one Jurkat cell reportedly showed up when mixed among more than 900,000 naive cells. Clones above 20 RNA copies held over 98% of effector molecules, under 1% in naive cells. Clone sizes could be underestimated for highly expanded clones when identical TCR molecules share a barcode.

The use of previously described methods and listed TCR primers produced the bulk TCR libraries. In TCRdb, the PCR reads were re-called with MiXCR into one record per CDR3 protein. The sample contains some 66,000 distinct CDR3 sequences, under 20% of which appear only once. Sequenced: naive CD8+ T cells from blood, with Jurkat cell RNA spiked in. Noted subset: FACS-sorted CD8+CD4-CCR7+CD45RA+ naive T cells. This sequence originates from a human donor in good health. Some libraries in this study had Jurkat cell RNA spiked in. This chain joins TRBV13 and TRBJ2-5, with a weak D call TRBD1 (5 bases). The chain's CDR3 is CASSQQGFETQYF. DNA of the CDR3: TGTGCCAGCAGCCAGCAGGGTTTTGAGACCCAGTACTTC.